This T cell receptor beta chain was recorded in a study of cytomegalovirus exposure and HLA in healthy donors listed by TCRdb under 2017. Regarding the complete study: An earlier analysis of 587 of the donors reported about 260 Gb of sequence data and around 110 million unique TCR beta sequences obtained from about 180 million T cells. An early release that covered fewer than 800 HLA-typed donors contained approximately 300 gigabases of sequencing data and about 84 million unique TCR sequences. The genetic ancestry cluster associated with self-reported Caucasian donors included about four fifths of the 398 genotyped donors. The aim of the study was to test whether cataloging public T cell receptors could identify signatures of past pathogen exposure. The study used immunosequencing to profile the T cell repertoires of around 600 subjects and linked those repertoires to cytomegalovirus serostatus. Besides the first cohort of around 670 subjects, a separate validation cohort made up of roughly 120 different subjects was used. High-throughput TCR immunosequencing, statistical association of individual TCRs with disease status, and machine learning were combined to predict cytomegalovirus infection status. A later analysis re-examined previously published TCR beta repertoires from 600 to 700 donors and added high-resolution HLA genotyping to investigate patterns of TCR occurrence. The later analysis used no new phenotypic data to find candidate immune exposures, relying instead on TCR beta sequences and their occurrence across donors. An earlier analysis of fewer than 750 of the donors used high-throughput TCR beta sequencing to judge whether each TCR beta V gene segment behaved as functional or pseudogenic. Donor age, sex, ethnicity and CMV serostatus were collected together with the repertoire data. In a later genetic analysis, genome-wide SNP genotypes for 398 of the 666 donors were used, and that subset was treated as a discovery cohort. All discovery cohort repertoires had been generated using a single sequencing platform. Class I and class II HLA loci were covered by the typing at four-digit resolution. Typing coverage differed by locus: A, B, C, DRB1 and DQB1 were typed in roughly 620-630 donors, DQA1 in about 510, DPA1 in some 600, and DPB1 in 472. Five DR-DQ haplotypes were treated as single units for association and clustering because of strong linkage in the cohort. Among several hundred genotyped donors of the cohort, an average of around 250,000 unique TCR beta nucleotide sequences was sequenced per donor, of which about 18% were non-productive. General study outcomes and caveats: The classifier was reported to diagnose cytomegalovirus status with high specificity and sensitivity in both the original cohort and the validation cohort. In vitro tests confirmed that three of the cytomegalovirus-associated TCR beta chains recognize cytomegalovirus antigens. Correlated functional status among segregating V segments might be attributable to linkage disequilibrium, but an unknown experimental factor could not be ruled out. When HLA alleles, especially DR and DQ, strongly co-occurred, attributing TCR associations to individual alleles was difficult. A later analysis found that most CMV-associated TCR beta chains appeared HLA-restricted, with HLA associations seemingly driven largely by CMV exposure. CMV serostatus was the only immune exposure information available for the cohort. In a later analysis, TCR association rates were found to vary across HLA loci, with the most associated TCRs seen for DRB1 alleles and the fewest for HLA-C alleles. Over 15 rarely observed V segments, including chromosome 9 orphons, were excluded from the earlier analysis of approximately 500 of the donors because counts were too low. According to a later genetic analysis, donors in an Asian-associated ancestry cluster had fewer N-insertions in productive TCRs than the approximately 670-donor mean. The presence/absence analyses assumed that sequencing depth was roughly uniform across donors, and that assumption may not be true. According to the authors, the approach could potentially be generalized to other disease states and immunological phenotypes. In a later genetic analysis, a missense DCLRE1C variant was associated with V-gene and J-gene trimming of TCR beta chains, and the association was replicated in an independent cohort. Most TCR sequences were seen in very few donors, while some public TCRs were found in many individuals. The sequencing pipeline was judged likely to have produced a cluster of highly shared sequence variants as a technical artifact. In a later analysis, about 17,000 TCR beta sequences were associated with specific HLA alleles at a false discovery rate of 0.05. A further reported finding was that TCR beta sequences accurately predicted the HLA-A and HLA-B alleles for most subjects in the first cohort. In a later analysis, HLA-associated TCR beta chains were found to be more clonally expanded and to have lower generation probabilities than equally common non-associated chains. Because some donors lacked HLA typing at each locus, the association tests relied only on the typed subset. The 87-base-pair reads could not distinguish some IMGT-functional V segments, including TRBV6-2 and TRBV6-3, so those segments were excluded. In a later analysis, several top co-occurrence clusters were reported to appear linked to parvovirus B19, influenza, CMV and Epstein-Barr virus. The cohort was sequenced for TCR beta chains only, and without alpha or paired-chain data the features that could be detected were limited. In an earlier analysis of approximately 590 of the donors, most TCR beta V segments appeared in productive rearrangements about 87% or about 30% of the time, broadly matching IMGT annotations. The study listed 150 to 200 TCR beta chains as associated with cytomegalovirus.

This clone was counted once. Its target antigen remains unknown. Nothing much larger sits one base from this clone, and base qualities are not available. The cohort was made up of approximately 670 healthy bone marrow donors. At the time of sampling, all cohort members were nominally healthy, though unrecorded immune exposures were likely present. The donor was CMV seropositive and was included in the group of approximately 300 seropositive cohort members. A peripheral blood sample was provided by each donor, and peripheral blood mononuclear cells were used for TCR beta sequencing. Genomic DNA was extracted from the blood cell samples with the Qiagen DNeasy Blood Extraction Kit. Library preparation was by the immunoSEQ multiplex PCR assay. For the multiplex PCR, a mixture combining 60 forward primers for TCR Vbeta segments and 13 reverse primers for TCR Jbeta segments was used. The CDR3 region of rearranged TCR beta genes was amplified from genomic DNA by a multiplex PCR assay. On the Illumina HiSeq System, the amplified TCR beta libraries were sequenced as 87-base-pair reads. In the original analysis: In a later analysis, tens of millions of unique TCR beta chains were counted across the approximately 670 repertoires, and around 11 million of these chains were shared by at least two donors. A nearest-neighbor algorithm error-corrected the raw reads and collapsed the reads into unique sequences, merging closely related sequences to remove PCR and sequencing errors. CDR3 sequences were aligned to IMGT reference sequences to assign V, D and J gene segments. For a sequence to be retained, at least a six-nucleotide match to both a V gene segment and a J gene segment was required. Rearrangements were classified as productive when the CDR3 lacked stop codons and remained in frame with V and J, and all other rearrangements were classified as non-productive. Following IMGT convention, CDR3 was defined as the stretch from the second conserved V-encoded cysteine to the conserved J-encoded phenylalanine. The earlier analysis of about 590 of the donors excluded sequences that lacked an unambiguous match to a single V gene segment. In an earlier analysis of roughly 600 of the donors, a V segment was called functional when productive rearrangements were above 56.7%, and segregating when the standard deviation between donors exceeded 5%. To diagnose cytomegalovirus status from the catalog of TCR beta chain sequences, a statistical classification framework was built. In a later analysis, V and J genes were assigned by comparing TCR nucleotide sequences against IMGT/GENE-DB human TR gene sequences. A later analysis assigned CDR3 sequences and most-parsimonious VDJ recombination scenarios with the TCRdist pipeline. In a later analysis, every TCR beta chain was defined by the combination of its CDR3 amino acid sequence and its V-gene family, and reads without a unique V-gene family were dropped. A later analysis removed roughly 590 highly shared, low-generation-probability nucleotide sequences to deal with suspected cross-contamination and a sequencing artifact. For each public chain, a later analysis derived a clonal expansion index from normalized ranks of inferred template counts within each repertoire. A later analysis computed generation probabilities with a VDJ recombination model fitted to out-of-frame rearrangements, and checked the results against IGoR. In a later analysis, TCR-TCR, TCR-HLA and TCR-CMV co-occurrence was scored with hypergeometric tests, and a repertoire-size bias correction was applied to TCR pairs. In a later analysis, false discovery rates were estimated by permuting HLA or CMV assignments 20 times. In a later analysis, co-occurring TCRs were grouped with DBSCAN, and TCRdist sequence similarity was added when clustering was performed within HLA-allele-positive subsets. Repertoires with fewer than 30,000 or more than 120,000 public chains were left out of co-occurrence clustering, as were roughly five repertoires with anomalous nucleotide sharing. The table was pulled from immuneACCESS by TCRdb, which kept in-frame rearrangements only. Such tables lose some clones; where checked, under half of the loss comes from unresolved V genes, and the rest has no known cause. V and J calls and clone size are given by that table; D and trimming were obtained from the DNA. This sample is represented by 150,000 to 200,000 clones; approximately 85% of them were singletons. The ten largest make up roughly 10% of the sample.

From the cysteine up to the phenylalanine, the CDR3 has a length of 14 residues. The DNA shown is the 42-base CDR3, in frame from base 1. The CDR1 and CDR2 encoded by the germline V gene are SGHTA and FQGTGA. V gives up 4 bases and J gives up 5 bases, and the segment between their germline ends measures 15 bases. The receptor's source is a man in his late teens or twenties in good health and CMV-seropositive. The sequencing sample was made of PBMCs. The sequence links TRBV7-3 to TRBJ2-7; the best D guess is TRBD2, with 5 bases matching. The nucleotide sequence reads as follows: TGTGCCAGCAGCTCGCCCCTAAACGGGAACGAGCAGTACTTC. Its product reads: CASSSPLNGNEQYF.